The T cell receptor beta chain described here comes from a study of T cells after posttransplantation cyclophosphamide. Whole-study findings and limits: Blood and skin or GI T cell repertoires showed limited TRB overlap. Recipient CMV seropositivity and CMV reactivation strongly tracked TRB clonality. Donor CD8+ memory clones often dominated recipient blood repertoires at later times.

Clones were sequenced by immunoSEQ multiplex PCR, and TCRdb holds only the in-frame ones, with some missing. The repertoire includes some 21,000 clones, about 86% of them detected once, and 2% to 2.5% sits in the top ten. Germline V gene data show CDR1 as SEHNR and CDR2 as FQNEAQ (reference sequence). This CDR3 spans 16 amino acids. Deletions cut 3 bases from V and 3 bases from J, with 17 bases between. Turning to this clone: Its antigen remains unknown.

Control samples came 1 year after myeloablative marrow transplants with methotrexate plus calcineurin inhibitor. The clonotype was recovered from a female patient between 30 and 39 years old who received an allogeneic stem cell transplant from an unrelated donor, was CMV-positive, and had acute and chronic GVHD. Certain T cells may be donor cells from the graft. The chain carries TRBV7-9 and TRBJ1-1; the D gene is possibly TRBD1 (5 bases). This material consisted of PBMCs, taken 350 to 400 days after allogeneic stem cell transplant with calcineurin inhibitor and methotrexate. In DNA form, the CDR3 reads TGTGCCAGCAGCTTGGACGGGCAGGGAGGTTACACTGAAGCTTTCTTT. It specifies CASSLDGQGGYTEAFF.